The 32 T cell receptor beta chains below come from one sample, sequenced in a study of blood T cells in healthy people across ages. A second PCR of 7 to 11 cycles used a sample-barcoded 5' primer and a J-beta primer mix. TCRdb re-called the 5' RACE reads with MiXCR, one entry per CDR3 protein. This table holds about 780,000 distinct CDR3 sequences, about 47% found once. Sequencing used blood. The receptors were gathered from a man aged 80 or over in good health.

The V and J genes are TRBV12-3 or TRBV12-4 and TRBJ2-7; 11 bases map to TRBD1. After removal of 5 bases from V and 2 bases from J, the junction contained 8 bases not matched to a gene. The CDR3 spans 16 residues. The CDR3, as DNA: TGTGCCAGCAGTGGATTCGGGACAGGGGGAACCTACGAGCAGTACTTC. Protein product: CASSGFGTGGTYEQYF.

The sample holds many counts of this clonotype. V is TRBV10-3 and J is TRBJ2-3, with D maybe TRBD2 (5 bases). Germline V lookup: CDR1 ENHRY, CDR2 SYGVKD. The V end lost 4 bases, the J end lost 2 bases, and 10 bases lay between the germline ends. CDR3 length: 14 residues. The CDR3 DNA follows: TGTGCCATCAGTGCGACGGGGTTCACAGATACGCAGTATTTT. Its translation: CAISATGFTDTQYF.

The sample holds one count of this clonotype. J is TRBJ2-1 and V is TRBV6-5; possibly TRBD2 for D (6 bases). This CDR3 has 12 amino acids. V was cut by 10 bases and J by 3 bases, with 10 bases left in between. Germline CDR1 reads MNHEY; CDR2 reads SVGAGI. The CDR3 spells CATGLNYNEQFF. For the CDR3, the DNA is TGTGCCACGGGACTCAACTACAATGAGCAGTTCTTC.

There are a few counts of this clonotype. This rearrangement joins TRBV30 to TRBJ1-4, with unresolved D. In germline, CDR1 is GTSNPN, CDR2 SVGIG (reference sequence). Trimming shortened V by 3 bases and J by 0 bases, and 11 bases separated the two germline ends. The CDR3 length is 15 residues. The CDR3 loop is CAWSRLGTTNEKLFF. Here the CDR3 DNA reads TGTGCCTGGAGCCGCCTGGGGACAACTAATGAAAAACTGTTTTTT.

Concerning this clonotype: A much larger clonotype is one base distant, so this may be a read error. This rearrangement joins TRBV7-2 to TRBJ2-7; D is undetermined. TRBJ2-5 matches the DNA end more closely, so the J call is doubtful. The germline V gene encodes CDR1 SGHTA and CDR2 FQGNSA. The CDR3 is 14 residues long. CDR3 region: CASILASRLETQYF. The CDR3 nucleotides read TGTGCCAGCATCTTAGCTTCAAGGTTGGAGACCCAGTACTTC.

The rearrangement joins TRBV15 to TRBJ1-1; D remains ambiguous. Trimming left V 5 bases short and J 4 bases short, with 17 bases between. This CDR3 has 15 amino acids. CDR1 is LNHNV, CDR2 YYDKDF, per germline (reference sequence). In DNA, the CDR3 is TGTGCCACCAGCCTAGACCTTCCTGGAAGCACTGAAGCTTTCTTT. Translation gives CATSLDLPGSTEAFF.

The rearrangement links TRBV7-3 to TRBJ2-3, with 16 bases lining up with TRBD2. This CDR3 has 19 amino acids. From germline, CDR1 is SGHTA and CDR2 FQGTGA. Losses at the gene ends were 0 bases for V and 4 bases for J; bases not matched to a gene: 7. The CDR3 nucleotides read TGTGCCAGCAGCTTAACGGGGACTAGCGGGAGGGCTTCATCAGATACGCAGTATTTT. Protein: CASSLTGTSGRASSDTQYF.

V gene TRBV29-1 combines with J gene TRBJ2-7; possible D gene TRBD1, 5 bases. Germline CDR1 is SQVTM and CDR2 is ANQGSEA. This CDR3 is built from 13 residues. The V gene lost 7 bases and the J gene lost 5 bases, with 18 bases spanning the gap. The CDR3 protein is CSARRPGSNEQYF. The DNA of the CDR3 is TGCAGCGCCAGAAGGCCAGGGTCAAACGAGCAGTACTTC.

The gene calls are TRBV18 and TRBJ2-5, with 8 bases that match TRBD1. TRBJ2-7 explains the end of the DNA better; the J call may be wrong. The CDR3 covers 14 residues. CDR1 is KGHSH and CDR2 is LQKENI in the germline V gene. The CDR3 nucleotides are TGTGCCAGCTCACCTCCGGACAGGGCAGGCGAGCAGTACTTC. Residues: CASSPPDRAGEQYF.

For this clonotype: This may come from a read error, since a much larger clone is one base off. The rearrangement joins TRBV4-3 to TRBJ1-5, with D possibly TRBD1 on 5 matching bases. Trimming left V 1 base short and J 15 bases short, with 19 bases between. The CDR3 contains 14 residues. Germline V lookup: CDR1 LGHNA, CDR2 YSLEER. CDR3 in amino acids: CASSQGLGTAVLHF. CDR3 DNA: TGCGCCAGCAGCCAAGGTTTAGGGACGGCTGTCCTGCATTTT.

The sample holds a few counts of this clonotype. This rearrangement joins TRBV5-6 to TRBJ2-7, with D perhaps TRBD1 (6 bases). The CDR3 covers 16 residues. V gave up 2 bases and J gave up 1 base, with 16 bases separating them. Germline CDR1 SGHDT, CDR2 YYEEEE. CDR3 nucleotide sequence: TGTGCCAGCAGCTTCGGACCCGGGACATTGTCCTACGAGCAGTACTTC. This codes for CASSFGPGTLSYEQYF. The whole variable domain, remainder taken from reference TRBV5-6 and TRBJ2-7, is DAGVTQSPTHLIKTRGQQVTLRCSPKSGHDTVSWYQQALGQGPQFIFQYYEEEERQRGNFPDRFSGHQFPNYSSELNVNALLLGDSALYLCASSFGPGTLSYEQYFGPGTRLTVT.

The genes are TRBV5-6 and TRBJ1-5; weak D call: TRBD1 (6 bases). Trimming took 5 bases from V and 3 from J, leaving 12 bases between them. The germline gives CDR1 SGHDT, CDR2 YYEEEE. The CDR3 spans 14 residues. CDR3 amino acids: CASSTGQSNQPQHF. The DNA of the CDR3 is TGTGCCAGCAGTACCGGACAGTCCAATCAGCCCCAGCATTTT.

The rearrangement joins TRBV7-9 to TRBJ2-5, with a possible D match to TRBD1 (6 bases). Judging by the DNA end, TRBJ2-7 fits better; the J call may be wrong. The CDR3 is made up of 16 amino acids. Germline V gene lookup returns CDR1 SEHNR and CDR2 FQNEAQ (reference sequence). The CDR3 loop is CASSSSRGWGLNEQYF. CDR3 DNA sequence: TGTGCCAGCAGCTCATCCCGAGGATGGGGGCTAAACGAGCAGTACTTC.

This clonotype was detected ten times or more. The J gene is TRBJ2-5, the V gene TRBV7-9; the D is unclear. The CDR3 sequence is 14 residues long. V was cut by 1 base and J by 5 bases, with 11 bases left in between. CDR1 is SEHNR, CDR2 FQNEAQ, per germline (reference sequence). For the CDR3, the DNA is TGTGCCAGCAGCTTAGATAGGGCCCTGGAGACCCAGTACTTC. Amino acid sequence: CASSLDRALETQYF.

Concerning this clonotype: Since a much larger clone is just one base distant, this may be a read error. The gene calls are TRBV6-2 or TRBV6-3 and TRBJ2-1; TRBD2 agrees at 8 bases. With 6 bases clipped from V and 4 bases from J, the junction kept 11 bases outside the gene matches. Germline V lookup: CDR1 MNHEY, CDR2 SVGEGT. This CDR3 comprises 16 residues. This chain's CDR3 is CASRSLATGGYNEQFF. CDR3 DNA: TGTGCCAGCAGGTCTCTCGCAACGGGAGGGTACAATGAGCAGTTCTTC.

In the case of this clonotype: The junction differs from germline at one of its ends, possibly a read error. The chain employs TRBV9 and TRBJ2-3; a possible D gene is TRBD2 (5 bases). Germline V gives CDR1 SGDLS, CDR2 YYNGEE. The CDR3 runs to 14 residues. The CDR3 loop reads CASSPGLYTDTRYF. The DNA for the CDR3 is TGTGCCAGCAGCCCCGGACTTTACACAGATACGCGGTATTTT.

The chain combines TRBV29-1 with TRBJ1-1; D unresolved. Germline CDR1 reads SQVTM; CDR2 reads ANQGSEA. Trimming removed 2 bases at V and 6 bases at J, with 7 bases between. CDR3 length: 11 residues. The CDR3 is CSVEPGSEAFF. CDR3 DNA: TGCAGCGTTGAACCCGGATCTGAAGCTTTCTTT.

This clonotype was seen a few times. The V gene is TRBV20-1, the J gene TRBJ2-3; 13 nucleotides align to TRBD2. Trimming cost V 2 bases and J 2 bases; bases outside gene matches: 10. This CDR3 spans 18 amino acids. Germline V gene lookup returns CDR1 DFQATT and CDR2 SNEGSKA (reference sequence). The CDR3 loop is CSARTGLAGVGHTDTQYF. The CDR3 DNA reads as TGCAGTGCTAGAACCGGACTAGCGGGAGTGGGTCACACAGATACGCAGTATTTT.

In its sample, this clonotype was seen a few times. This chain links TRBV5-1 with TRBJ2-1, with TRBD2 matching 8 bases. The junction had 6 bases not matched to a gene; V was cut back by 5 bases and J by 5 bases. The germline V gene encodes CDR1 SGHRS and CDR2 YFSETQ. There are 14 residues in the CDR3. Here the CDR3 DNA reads TGCGCCAGCAGTTCGAATAGCGGGAACAATGAGCAGTTCTTC. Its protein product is CASSSNSGNNEQFF. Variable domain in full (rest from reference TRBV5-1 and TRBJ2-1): KAGVTQTPRYLIKTRGQQVTLSCSPISGHRSVSWYQQTPGQGLQFLFEYFSETQRNKGNFPGRFSGRQFSNSRSEMNVSTLELGDSALYLCASSSNSGNNEQFFGPGTRLTVL.

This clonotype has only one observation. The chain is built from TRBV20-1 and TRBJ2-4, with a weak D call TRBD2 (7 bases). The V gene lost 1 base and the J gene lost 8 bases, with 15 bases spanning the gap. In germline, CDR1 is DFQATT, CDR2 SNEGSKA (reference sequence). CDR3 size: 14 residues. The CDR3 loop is CSARGGGGGDIQYF. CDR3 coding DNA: TGCAGTGCTAGAGGAGGGGGGGGCGGAGACATTCAGTACTTC.

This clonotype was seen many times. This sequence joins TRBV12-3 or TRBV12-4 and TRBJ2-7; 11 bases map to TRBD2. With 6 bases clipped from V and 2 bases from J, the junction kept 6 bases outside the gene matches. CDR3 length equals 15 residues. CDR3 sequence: CASSAGTSGTYEQYF. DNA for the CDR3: TGTGCCAGCAGCGCCGGGACTAGCGGTACCTACGAGCAGTACTTC.

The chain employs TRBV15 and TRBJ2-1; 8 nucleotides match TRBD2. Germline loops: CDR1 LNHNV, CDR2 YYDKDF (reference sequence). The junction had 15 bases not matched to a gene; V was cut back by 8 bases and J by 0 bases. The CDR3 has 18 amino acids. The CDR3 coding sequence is TGTGCCACCTGGTCTATTGTCACTAGCGGAATCTCCTACAATGAGCAGTTCTTC. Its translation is CATWSIVTSGISYNEQFF.

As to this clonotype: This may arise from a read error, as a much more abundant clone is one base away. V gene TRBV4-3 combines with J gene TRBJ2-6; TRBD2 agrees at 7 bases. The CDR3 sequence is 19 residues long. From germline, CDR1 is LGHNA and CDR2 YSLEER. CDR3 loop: CASSQDGPSGSSGANVLSF. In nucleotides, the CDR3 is TGCGCCAGCAGCCAAGATGGGCCTAGCGGTAGCTCTGGGGCCAACGTCCTGTCTTTC.

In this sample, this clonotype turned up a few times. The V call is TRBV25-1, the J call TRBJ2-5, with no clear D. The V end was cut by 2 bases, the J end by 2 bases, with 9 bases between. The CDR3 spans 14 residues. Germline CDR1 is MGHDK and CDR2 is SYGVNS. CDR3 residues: CASSEALEQETQYF. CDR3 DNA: TGTGCCAGCAGTGAAGCCCTGGAACAAGAGACCCAGTACTTC. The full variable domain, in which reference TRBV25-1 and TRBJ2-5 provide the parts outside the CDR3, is EADIYQTPRYLVIGTGKKITLECSQTMGHDKMYWYQQDPGMELHLIHYSYGVNSTEKGDLSSESTVSRIRTEHFPLTLESARPSHTSQYLCASSEALEQETQYFGPGTRLLVL.

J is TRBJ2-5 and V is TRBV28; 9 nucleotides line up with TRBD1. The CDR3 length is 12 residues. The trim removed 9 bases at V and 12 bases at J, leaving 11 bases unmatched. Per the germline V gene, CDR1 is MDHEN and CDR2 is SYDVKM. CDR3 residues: CASRDRDSSKYF. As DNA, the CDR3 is TGTGCCAGTAGGGACAGGGATTCTTCTAAGTACTTC.

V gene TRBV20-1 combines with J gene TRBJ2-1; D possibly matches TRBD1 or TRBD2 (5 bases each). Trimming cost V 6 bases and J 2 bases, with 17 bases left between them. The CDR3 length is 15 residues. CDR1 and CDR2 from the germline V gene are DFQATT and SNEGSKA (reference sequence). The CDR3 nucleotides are TGCAGTGCCCCCGGGACGGGCGGAGCCTACAATGAGCAGTTCTTC. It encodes CSAPGTGGAYNEQFF.

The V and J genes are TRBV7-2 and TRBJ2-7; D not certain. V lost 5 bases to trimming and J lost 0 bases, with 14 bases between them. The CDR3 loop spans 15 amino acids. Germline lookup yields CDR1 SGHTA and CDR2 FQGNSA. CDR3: CASSLQTGRSYEQYF. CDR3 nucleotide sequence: TGTGCCAGCAGCCTCCAGACGGGTCGCTCCTACGAGCAGTACTTC.

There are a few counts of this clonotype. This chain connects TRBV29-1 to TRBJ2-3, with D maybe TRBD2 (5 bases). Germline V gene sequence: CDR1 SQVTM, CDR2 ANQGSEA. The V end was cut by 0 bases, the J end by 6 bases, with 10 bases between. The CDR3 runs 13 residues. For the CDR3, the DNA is TGCAGCGTTGAAGAGCGGGCCATCGATACGCAGTATTTT. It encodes CSVEERAIDTQYF.

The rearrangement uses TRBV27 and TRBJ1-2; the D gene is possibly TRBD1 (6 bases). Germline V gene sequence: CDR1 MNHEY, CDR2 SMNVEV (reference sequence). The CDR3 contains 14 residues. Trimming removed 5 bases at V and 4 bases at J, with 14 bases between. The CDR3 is CASSHGGQSYGYTF. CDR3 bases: TGTGCCAGCAGTCACGGGGGGCAGTCCTATGGCTACACCTTC.

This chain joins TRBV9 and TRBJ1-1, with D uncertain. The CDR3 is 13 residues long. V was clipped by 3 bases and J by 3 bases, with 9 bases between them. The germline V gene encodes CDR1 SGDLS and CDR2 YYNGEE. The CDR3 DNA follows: TGTGCCAGCAGCGCCCGCGGCTACACTGAAGCTTTCTTT. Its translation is CASSARGYTEAFF.

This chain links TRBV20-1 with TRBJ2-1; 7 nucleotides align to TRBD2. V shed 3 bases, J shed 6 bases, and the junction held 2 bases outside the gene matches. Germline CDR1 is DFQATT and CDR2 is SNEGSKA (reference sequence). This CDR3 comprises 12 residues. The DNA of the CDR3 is TGCAGTGCTAGGTGGGGGGGCAATGAGCAGTTCTTC. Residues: CSARWGGNEQFF.

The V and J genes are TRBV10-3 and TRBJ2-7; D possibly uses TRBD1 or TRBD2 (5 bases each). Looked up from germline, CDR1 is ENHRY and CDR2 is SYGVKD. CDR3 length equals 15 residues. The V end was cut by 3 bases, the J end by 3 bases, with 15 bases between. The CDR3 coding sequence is TGTGCCATCAGTGACACAGGACTTGGGGTCTACGAGCAGTACTTC. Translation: CAISDTGLGVYEQYF.